The 9 T cell receptor beta chains given below trace back to one sample, sequenced in a study of tissue T cells after allogeneic stem cell transplantation. Libraries were prepared by immunoSEQ multiplex PCR; TCRdb keeps only in-frame clonotypes and omits some of them. The sample includes under 1,500 clones, 65% to 85% of them seen just once. The sequencing here drew on spleen tissue, taken at autopsy. All receptors derive from an older male patient with steroid-refractory graft-versus-host disease after an allogeneic stem cell transplant. Some T cells may be provided by the graft donor.

The chain carries TRBV6-5 and TRBJ1-3; no reliable D call. The length of the CDR3 is 14 residues. The germline V and J ends were trimmed by 6 bases and 2 bases, with 11 bases remaining between them. Germline assignment: CDR1 MNHEY and CDR2 SVGAGI. The CDR3, as DNA: TGTGCCAGCAGCGTCAGCCGCGCTGGAAACACCATATATTTT. Amino acids: CASSVSRAGNTIYF.

This sequence joins TRBV15 and TRBJ2-7; perhaps TRBD2 as D (7 bases). V lost 5 bases and J lost 5, with 22 bases in between. Germline V gene sequence: CDR1 LNHNV, CDR2 YYDKDF (reference sequence). The CDR3 runs to 16 residues. The CDR3 nucleotides read TGTGCCACCAGCCCCCGGGGGGTAGGGGGAAAAAACGAGCAGTACTTC. Its translation: CATSPRGVGGKNEQYF.

The rearrangement links TRBV7-8 to TRBJ2-7; D is possibly TRBD1 (6 bases). V was cut by 5 bases and J by 1 base, with 9 bases left in between. Germline CDR1 is SGHVS and CDR2 is FQNEAQ. The CDR3 length is 13 residues. CDR3 sequence: CASSPRGSYEQYF. The CDR3 region has the DNA TGTGCCAGCAGCCCTAGGGGGTCCTACGAGCAGTACTTC.

The chain joins TRBV5-1 to TRBJ1-2, with D hard to call. Germline assignment: CDR1 SGHRS and CDR2 YFSETQ. This CDR3 spans 14 amino acids. Trimming cost V 7 bases and J 1 base, with 14 bases left between them. The CDR3 is CASSIESLNYGYTF. Here the CDR3 DNA reads TGCGCCAGCTCCATCGAAAGTCTTAACTATGGCTACACCTTC. Drawing the rest from reference TRBV5-1 and TRBJ1-2, the complete variable domain is KAGVTQTPRYLIKTRGQQVTLSCSPISGHRSVSWYQQTPGQGLQFLFEYFSETQRNKGNFPGRFSGRQFSNSRSEMNVSTLELGDSALYLCASSIESLNYGYTFGSGTRLTVV.

The V and J genes are TRBV11-3 and TRBJ2-7; D is unresolved. V was clipped by 4 bases and J by 2 bases, with 12 bases between them. The germline gives CDR1 SGHNT, CDR2 YENEEA. The CDR3 consists of 14 residues. The CDR3 DNA sequence: TGTGCCAGCAGCTCGGCCGTCCACCCCTACGAGCAGTACTTC. Translating gives CASSSAVHPYEQYF.

This chain joins TRBV7-2 and TRBJ1-1; 8 bases map to TRBD1. The CDR3 has 16 amino acids. Trimming at V came to 2 bases and at J to 1 base, leaving 6 bases not matched to a gene. CDR1 SGHTA and CDR2 FQGNSA come from the germline V gene. CDR3 bases: TGTGCCAGCAGCTTATTGGCAGGGGGCCGGAACACTGAAGCTTTCTTT. This translates into CASSLLAGGRNTEAFF. The full variable domain, completed using reference TRBV7-2 and TRBJ1-1, is GAGVSQSPSNKVTEKGKDVELRCDPISGHTALYWYRQSLGQGLEFLIYFQGNSAPDKSGLPSDRFSAERTGGSVSTLTIQRTQQEDSAVYLCASSLLAGGRNTEAFFGQGTRLTVV.

This clone was picked up a small number of times. It may be a read error: a sequence one base away is much more abundant. Other nucleotide sequences in the sample specify the same CDR3. The rearrangement joins TRBV5-6 to TRBJ2-5; 8 bases map to TRBD2. Germline CDR1 reads SGHDT; CDR2 reads YYEEEE. This CDR3 is built from 15 residues. The CDR3 nucleotides are TGTGCCCGCAGCGTGGTGGCCGGGGGGGGAGAGACCCAGTACTTC. Translating gives CARSVVAGGGETQYF. The full variable domain, in which reference TRBV5-6 and TRBJ2-5 provide the parts outside the CDR3, is DAGVTQSPTHLIKTRGQQVTLRCSPKSGHDTVSWYQQALGQGPQFIFQYYEEEERQRGNFPDRFSGHQFPNYSSELNVNALLLGDSALYLCARSVVAGGGETQYFGPGTRLLVL.

CDR3 amino acids: CASSLDWGTEAFF. As DNA, the CDR3 is TGCGCCAGCAGCTTGGATTGGGGGACTGAAGCTTTCTTT. The V call is TRBV5-1, the J call TRBJ1-1; D might be TRBD1 (5 bases). The length of the CDR3 is 13 residues. With 0 bases removed from V and 5 bases from J, the gap between germline ends came to 8 bases. Germline V CDR1 and CDR2: SGHRS, YFSETQ. The full variable domain, with the rest looked up from reference TRBV5-1 and TRBJ1-1, is KAGVTQTPRYLIKTRGQQVTLSCSPISGHRSVSWYQQTPGQGLQFLFEYFSETQRNKGNFPGRFSGRQFSNSRSEMNVSTLELGDSALYLCASSLDWGTEAFFGQGTRLTVV.

The chain's CDR3 is CASSQVVGVLGTEAFF. The CDR3 DNA sequence: TGCGCCAGCAGCCAAGTGGTTGGGGTATTAGGCACTGAAGCTTTCTTT. The chain recombines TRBV4-3 with TRBJ1-1; D unresolved. V was trimmed by 1 base and J by 4 bases, leaving 16 bases between them. This CDR3 spans 16 amino acids. CDR1 and CDR2 from the germline V gene are LGHNA and YSLEER.